This is a list of T cell receptor gamma chains from one sample in a study of Vδ1+ human thymocytes. TCRdb reprocessed the multiplex PCR reads using CATT. The repertoire holds tens of thousands of gamma-chain clones, with 20% to 25% as singletons. Material for sequencing was Vdelta1+ gamma-delta thymocytes from the thymus. The receptors originated from a girl younger than two who had congenital heart surgery. CDR3s include the opening cysteine and the closing phenylalanine or tryptophan. Size is omitted from some rows. Given values are once, few, many or a class for expanded clones.

j_gene,abundance,v_gene,CDR3aa,CDR3nt
TRGJ1/TRGJ2,few,TRGV5,CATWDRRRKKLF,TGTGCCACCTGGGACAGGCGTCGGAAGAAACTCTTT
TRGJ1/TRGJ2,few,TRGV2,CATWDPLSDYKKLF,TGTGCCACCTGGGACCCCTTATCTGATTATAAGAAACTCTTT
TRGJ1/TRGJ2,-,TRGV3,CATWDRPRWYKKLF,TGTGCCACCTGGGACAGGCCGCGGTGGTATAAGAAACTCTTT
TRGJ1/TRGJ2,-,TRGV3,CATWDRRLYYKKLF,TGTGCCACCTGGGACAGGCGCCTTTATTATAAGAAACTCTTT
TRGJ1/TRGJ2,-,TRGV4,CATWATRDKKLF,TGTGCCACCTGGGCGACACGGGATAAGAAACTCTTT
TRGJ1/TRGJ2,few,TRGV3,CATWDRPPKYYKKLF,TGTGCCACCTGGGACAGGCCCCCGAAGTATTATAAGAAACTCTTT
TRGJP,many,TRGV9,CALWEVRELGKKIKVF,TGTGCCTTGTGGGAGGTGCGAGAGTTGGGCAAAAAAATCAAGGTATTT
TRGJ1/TRGJ2,few,TRGV4,CATWPGGRYKKLF,TGTGCCACCTGGCCCGGAGGTCGTTATAAGAAACTCTTT
TRGJ1/TRGJ2,few,TRGV3,CATWDRSWGYKKLF,TGTGCCACCTGGGACAGGTCGTGGGGTTATAAGAAACTCTTT
TRGJ1/TRGJ2,few,TRGV9,CASWEVPYYKKLF,TGTGCCTCGTGGGAGGTGCCGTATTATAAGAAACTCTTT
TRGJ1/TRGJ2,few,TRGV8,CATWDFEYKKLF,TGTGCCACCTGGGATTTCGAATATAAGAAACTCTTT
TRGJP,-,TRGV9,CALWGKLGKKIKVF,TGTGCCTTGTGGGGAAAGTTGGGCAAAAAAATCAAGGTATTT
TRGJ1/TRGJ2,once,TRGV4,CATWDGQCGYKKLF,TGTGCCACCTGGGATGGGCAATGTGGCTATAAGAAACTCTTT
TRGJ1/TRGJ2,-,TRGV9,CALWEVLKHKKLF,TGTGCCTTGTGGGAGGTGTTAAAACATAAGAAACTCTTT
TRGJP2,-,TRGV4,CATWSYSSDWIKTF,TGTGCCACCTGGTCATATAGTAGTGATTGGATCAAGACGTTT
TRGJ1/TRGJ2,few,TRGV4,CATWDRGEEKLF,TGTGCCACCTGGGATCGCGGCGAGGAGAAACTCTTT
TRGJP2,few,TRGV3,CATWDRLYSSDWIKTF,TGTGCCACCTGGGACAGGCTTTATAGTAGTGATTGGATCAAGACGTTT
TRGJ1/TRGJ2,-,TRGV3,CATWDSKSGKLF,TGTGCCACCTGGGACAGTAAGTCGGGGAAACTCTTT
TRGJ1/TRGJ2,-,TRGV8,CATWDGLSYYKKLF,TGTGCCACCTGGGACGGGCTGAGCTATTATAAGAAACTCTTT
TRGJP2,-,TRGV3,CATWDAGCDWIKTF,TGTGCCACCTGGGACGCGGGATGTGATTGGATCAAGACGTTT
TRGJ1/TRGJ2,few,TRGV2,CATWDDYANYYKKLF,TGTGCCACCTGGGACGACTACGCGAATTATTATAAGAAACTCTTT
TRGJ1/TRGJ2,-,TRGV8,CATWDRLPDYKKLF,TGTGCCACCTGGGATAGGCTACCAGATTATAAGAAACTCTTT
TRGJ1/TRGJ2,-,TRGV9,CALWEVLSFKKLF,TGTGCCTTGTGGGAGGTGCTGAGTTTCAAGAAACTCTTT
TRGJ1/TRGJ2,few,TRGV2,CATWDGTLKKLF,TGTGCCACCTGGGACGGGACATTAAAGAAACTCTTT
TRGJ1/TRGJ2,few,TRGV3,CATWDKDKKLF,TGTGCCACCTGGGACAAAGATAAGAAACTCTTT
TRGJ1/TRGJ2,-,TRGV2,CATWDAMNYYKKLF,TGTGCCACCTGGGACGCGATGAATTATTATAAGAAACTCTTT
TRGJ1/TRGJ2,-,TRGV4,CATWDGRNTIKLF,TGTGCCACCTGGGACGGGCGGAATACAATTAAACTCTTT
TRGJ1/TRGJ2,few,TRGV3,CATWDQEYKKLF,TGTGCCACCTGGGACCAAGAGTATAAGAAACTCTTT
TRGJ1/TRGJ2,-,TRGV3,CATWDTNKKLF,TGTGCCACCTGGGACACGAATAAGAAACTCTTT
TRGJ1/TRGJ2,-,TRGV4,CATWVGAKLF,TGTGCCACCTGGGTCGGGGCGAAACTCTTT
TRGJ1/TRGJ2,few,TRGV3,CATWDTEKLF,TGTGCCACCTGGGACACGGAGAAACTCTTT
TRGJ1/TRGJ2,few,TRGV9,CALWEVQRYKKLF,TGTGCCTTGTGGGAGGTGCAACGGTATAAGAAACTCTTT
TRGJP1,-,TRGV9,CALWEVHNTGWFKIF,TGTGCCTTGTGGGAGGTGCACAATACTGGTTGGTTCAAGATATTT
TRGJ1/TRGJ2,few,TRGV5,CATWDRHNYKKLF,TGTGCCACCTGGGACAGGCACAATTATAAGAAACTCTTT
TRGJ1/TRGJ2,few,TRGV9,CALWEAIKRKKLF,TGTGCCTTGTGGGAGGCGATTAAGCGGAAGAAACTCTTT
TRGJ1/TRGJ2,-,TRGV4,CATWVFVYYKKLF,TGTGCCACCTGGGTATTCGTTTATTATAAGAAACTCTTT
TRGJ1/TRGJ2,few,TRGV8,CATWDRVQKLF,TGTGCCACCTGGGATAGGGTTCAGAAACTCTTT
TRGJP2,-,TRGV8,CATWGPYSSDWIKTF,TGTGCCACCTGGGGGCCCTATAGTAGTGATTGGATCAAGACGTTT
TRGJ1/TRGJ2,-,TRGV8,CATWAPRDKKLF,TGTGCCACCTGGGCCCCCCGGGATAAGAAACTCTTT
TRGJ1/TRGJ2,few,TRGV4,CATWDPHYYKKLF,TGTGCCACCTGGGATCCCCACTATTATAAGAAACTCTTT
TRGJP1,few,TRGV9,CALWGAEGWFKIF,TGTGCCTTGTGGGGTGCTGAAGGTTGGTTCAAGATATTT